Each of the 16 T cell receptor beta chains below was sequenced from the same sample in a study of CD8+ T cells in alopecia areata. Cells pooled from cutaneous lymph nodes were sorted on CD4, CD8alpha, NKG2D, NKG2ACE and other markers. The authors extracted RNA and reverse transcribed it into cDNA as the sequencing template. Sequenced by immunoSEQ multiplex PCR; TCRdb stores in-frame clones only, minus some. The sample offers 250,000 or so clones and no singletons, the top ten holding 1.2%. Material: CD4+ T cells sorted from a lymph node. These receptor sequences come from a C3H/HeJ mouse with alopecia areata. The strain bears MHC haplotype H2-k.

This clone was detected a few times. Mouse gene names and germline throughout. The observed sequence ends 3 residues before the CDR3 terminus, with the missing tail filled in from the germline J gene. V and J are TRBV13-3 and TRBJ1-6, with 8 bases lining up with TRBD1. TRBJ1-6 is an ORF; its function is uncertain. Germline CDR1 is NNHDY and CDR2 is SYVADS. This CDR3 has 13 residues. V was clipped by 5 bases and J by 7 bases; unmatched bases: 2. This CDR3 reads CASRTGDNSPLYF. CDR3 bases read: TGTGCCAGCAGGACAGGGGACAATTCGCCC.

As to this clone: Gene names are mouse gene names. Different DNA sequences within this sample yield the same CDR3. The CDR3 protein is CASKTGGAGAETLYF. The DNA read from the CDR3 is TGTGCCAGCAAGACTGGGGGGGCCGGTGCAGAA. The chain couples TRBV13-3 to TRBJ2-3; 12 nucleotides match TRBD2. The read stops 4 residues short of the end of the CDR3; the missing end is completed from the germline J gene. The CDR3 covers 15 residues. CDR1 is NNHDY, CDR2 SYVADS, per germline. Germline trimming cut 6 bases from V and 1 base from J; bases unmatched to any gene: 3.

Note on this clone: Gene names are the mouse ones. The sequenced fragment ends 4 residues before the CDR3 boundary, so the rest is inferred from the germline J gene. The chain couples TRBV13-2 to TRBJ1-2; maybe TRBD1 (6 bases). The CDR3 is made up of 13 amino acids. V gave up 0 bases and J gave up 4 bases, with 7 bases separating them. Germline CDR1 and CDR2: NNHNN and SYGAGS (reference sequence). CDR3 sequence: CASGDEGVSDYTF. Incomplete CDR3 DNA: TGTGCCAGCGGTGATGAGGGGGTCTCC.

About this clone itself: The gene symbols are mouse symbols. Read coverage stops 4 residues before the CDR3 terminus; the germline J gene supplies the remainder. This chain uses TRBV13-2 with TRBJ2-2, with 10 bases lining up with TRBD2. CDR3 length: 16 amino acids. With 0 bases clipped from V and 4 bases from J, the junction kept 3 bases outside the gene matches. CDR1 is NNHNN, CDR2 SYGAGS, per germline (reference sequence). Incomplete CDR3 DNA: TGTGCCAGCGGTGATGCACTGGGGGGGGGCACCGGG. Encoded protein: CASGDALGGGTG. The whole CDR3 is CASGDALGGGTGQLYF.

In the case of this clone: The genes are named according to mouse. The read ends 4 residues early relative to the CDR3; the germline J gene fills the gap. V and J are TRBV29 and TRBJ2-2; D possibly corresponds to TRBD1 (6 bases). Germline CDR1 and CDR2: MSHET and SYDVDS. The CDR3 has 15 amino acids. V was clipped by 5 bases and J by 2 bases, with 12 bases between them. The DNA read from the CDR3 is TGTGCTAGCAGTCCCGGGACATTTAACACCGGG. This sequence encodes CASSPGTFNTG. The whole CDR3 sequence reads CASSPGTFNTGQLYF.

Regarding this clone: The genes are named according to mouse. Coverage ceases 4 residues before the CDR3 finishes, and the germline J gene fills in the end. V is TRBV1 and J is TRBJ2-1, with TRBD1 identical over 9 bases. The CDR3 has 15 amino acids. Trimming cost V 6 bases and J 5 bases; bases outside gene matches: 8. CDR1 is NSQYPW, CDR2 LRSPGD, per germline (reference sequence). The CDR3 sequence: CTCSPLRDRDAEQFF. The part of the CDR3 DNA that was read is TGCACCTGCAGCCCATTGCGGGACAGGGATGCT.

This clone was detected only a few times. Genes here carry mouse names. The CDR3 end falls 4 residues outside the read, so it is completed with the germline J gene. Other DNA sequences within the sample encode an identical CDR3. This chain connects TRBV29 to TRBJ1-2; weak D call: TRBD1 (6 bases). V lost 6 bases and J lost 0, with 8 bases in between. The CDR3 has 13 amino acids. CDR1 MSHET and CDR2 SYDVDS come from the germline V gene. The CDR3 loop reads CASRQGANSDYTF. The part of the CDR3 DNA that was read is TGTGCTAGCAGACAGGGAGCAAACTCC.

Regarding this clone: Gene names and germline match the mouse. The read ends 4 residues before the CDR3 terminus; that terminus is restored from the germline J gene. The chain uses TRBV29 and TRBJ2-5, with 7 bases aligning to TRBD1. This CDR3 has 14 amino acids. Germline V gene lookup returns CDR1 MSHET and CDR2 SYDVDS. CDR3 DNA, as far as it was read: TGTGCTAGCAGCCTCGACAGGGTGGGGGAC. Translated: CASSLDRVGD. The complete CDR3 protein is CASSLDRVGDTQYF.

This clone was seen a handful of times. Germline and genes here are mouse. Read sequence stops 3 residues before the CDR3 end, and the germline J gene provides the missing end. This chain uses TRBV13-1 with TRBJ1-6, with D possibly being TRBD1 (5 bases). TRBJ1-6 is designated an ORF whose function remains uncertain. Germline V lookup: CDR1 NSHNY, CDR2 SYGAGN. V lost 3 bases to trimming and J lost 7 bases, with 14 bases between them. This CDR3 is built from 15 residues. The CDR3 region is CASSGRVGKNSPLYF. The CDR3 DNA, read in part, is TGTGCCAGCAGTGGCAGGGTAGGAAAAAATTCGCCC.

This clone was seen repeatedly, ten times or more. Mouse names are used for the genes. The read comes to an end 4 residues before the CDR3 does, leaving the germline J gene to fill in the end. The same CDR3 can be traced to other DNA sequences in this sample. The chain recombines TRBV1 with TRBJ2-5; D is possibly TRBD1 (5 bases). CDR1 is NSQYPW and CDR2 is LRSPGD in the germline V gene (reference sequence). V was pared by 2 bases and J by 2 bases, with 8 bases between. This CDR3 is 14 amino acids long. The DNA read from the CDR3 is TGCACCTGCAGTGCACAGGGCTTCCAAGAC. Translated: CTCSAQGFQD. The entire CDR3 reads CTCSAQGFQDTQYF. The full variable domain, completed using reference TRBV1 and TRBJ2-5, is VTLLEQNPRWRLVPRGQAVNLRCILKNSQYPWMSWYQQDLQKQLQWLFTLRSPGDKEVKSLPGADYLATRVTDTELRLQVANMSQGRTLYCTCSAQGFQDTQYFGPGTRLLVL.

About this clone itself: Any gene name here is a mouse gene name. The read terminates 4 residues before the CDR3 end, so the remaining end is supplied by the germline J gene. The rearrangement links TRBV14 to TRBJ2-1; weak D call: TRBD1 (6 bases). The CDR3 covers 12 residues. Germline V gene sequence: CDR1 SGHDT, CDR2 FRDEAV. Trimming left V 5 bases short and J 3 bases short, with 6 bases between. Incomplete CDR3 DNA: TGTGCCAGCAGGGACAGCTATGCT. It translates to CASRDSYA. From start to end, the CDR3 is CASRDSYAEQFF. Together with reference TRBV14 and TRBJ2-1, the CDR3 gives the full variable domain: EAGVTQSPRYAVLQEGQAVSFWCDPISGHDTLYWYQQPRDQGPQLLVYFRDEAVIDNSQLPSDRFSAVRPKGTNSTLKIQSAKQGDTATYLCASRDSYAEQFFGPGTRLTVL.

Turning to this clone: Genes and germline are mouse. This sample includes further DNA sequences coding for the same CDR3. The chain's CDR3 is CAWSLVGNSDYTF. The CDR3 DNA, read in part, is TGTGCCTGGAGTCTGGTGGGGAACTCC. The V and J genes are TRBV31 and TRBJ1-2, with D unclear. The CDR3 end is not reached by the read, which stops 4 residues before it; the germline J gene fills it in. Trimming left V 0 bases short and J 2 bases short, with 7 bases between. Germline V CDR1 and CDR2: GKSSPN, SITVG. This CDR3 is built from 13 residues. The full variable domain, in which reference TRBV31 and TRBJ1-2 provide the parts outside the CDR3, is AQTIHQWPVAEIKAVGSPLSLGCTIKGKSSPNLYWYWQATGGTLQQLFYSITVGQVESVVQLNLSASRPKDDQFILSTEKLLLSHSGFYLCAWSLVGNSDYTFGSGTRLLVI.

This clone has only a few counts. The germline and genes are mouse ones. The read terminates 4 residues ahead of where the CDR3 ends, so the germline J gene completes it. The genes are TRBV14 and TRBJ2-5; D possibly corresponds to TRBD1 (6 bases). V was pared by 2 bases and J by 0 bases, with 10 bases between. Germline-derived CDR1 and CDR2 are SGHDT and FRDEAV. The CDR3 is made up of 15 amino acids. The CDR3 spells CASSLSGVNQDTQYF. Incomplete CDR3 DNA: TGTGCCAGCAGTTTATCAGGGGTTAACCAAGAC.

With regard to this clone: The germline and genes are mouse ones. The sequence runs out 4 residues before the end of the CDR3; the remainder is reconstructed from the germline J gene. Other nucleotide sequences in the sample specify the same CDR3. The chain links TRBV13-1 to TRBJ2-1; TRBD2 matches at 13 bases. Germline CDR1 and CDR2: NSHNY and SYGAGN. This CDR3 is 14 amino acids long. J lost 6 bases, V lost 3 bases, and 0 bases had no gene match. This CDR3 reads CASSGDWGGAEQFF. The sequenced part of the CDR3 DNA is TGTGCCAGCAGTGGGGACTGGGGGGGTGCT.

This clone was seen a few times. Gene and germline names: mouse. The read terminates 4 residues ahead of where the CDR3 ends, so the germline J gene completes it. The chain couples TRBV19 to TRBJ2-7; D is unresolved. Germline V gene data show CDR1 as FNHDT and CDR2 as SITEND (reference sequence). The CDR3 sequence is 11 residues long. Trimming took off 4 bases at V and 3 bases at J, with 5 bases between the two ends. The part of the CDR3 DNA that was read is TGTGCCAGCAGTCAAAACTAT. Amino acids: CASSQNY. The whole CDR3 reads CASSQNYEQYF. The full variable domain, in which reference TRBV19 and TRBJ2-7 provide the parts outside the CDR3, is GGIITQTPKFLIGQEGQKLTLKCQQNFNHDTMYWYRQDSGKGLRLIYYSITENDLQKGDLSEGYDASREKKSSFSLTVTSAQKNEMAVFLCASSQNYEQYFGPGTRLTVL.

This clone has just a few counts. Germline and genes here are mouse. The CDR3 extends 3 residues past the end of the read, so its final part is completed from the germline J gene. V and J are TRBV5 and TRBJ1-6; D is perhaps TRBD1 (6 bases). TRBJ1-6 falls under the ORF class, with uncertain function. This CDR3 spans 16 amino acids. Germline CDR1 is LGHNA and CDR2 is YNLKQL (reference sequence). Trimming stripped 4 bases from V and 1 base from J, with 11 bases between. The chain's CDR3 is CASSPRDTSYNSPLYF. The CDR3 DNA, read in part, is TGTGCCAGCAGCCCCCGGGACACATCCTATAATTCGCCC.